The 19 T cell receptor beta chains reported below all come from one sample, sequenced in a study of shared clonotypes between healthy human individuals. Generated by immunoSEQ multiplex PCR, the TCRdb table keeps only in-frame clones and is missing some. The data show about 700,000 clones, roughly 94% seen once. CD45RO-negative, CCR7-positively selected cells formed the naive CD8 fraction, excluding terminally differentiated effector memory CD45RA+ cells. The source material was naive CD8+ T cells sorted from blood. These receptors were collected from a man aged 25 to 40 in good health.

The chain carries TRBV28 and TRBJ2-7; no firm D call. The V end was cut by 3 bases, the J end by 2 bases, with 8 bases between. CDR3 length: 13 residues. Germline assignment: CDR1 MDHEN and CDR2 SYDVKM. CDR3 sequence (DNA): TGTGCCAGCAGTTTCGGAAGGCCCTACGAGCAGTACTTC. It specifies CASSFGRPYEQYF.

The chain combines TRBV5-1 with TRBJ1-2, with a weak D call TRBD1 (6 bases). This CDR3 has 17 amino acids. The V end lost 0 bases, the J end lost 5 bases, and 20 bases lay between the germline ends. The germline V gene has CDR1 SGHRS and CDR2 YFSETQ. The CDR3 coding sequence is TGCGCCAGCAGCTTGGACAGGGATGGAGCTGCAGGGTATGGCTACACCTTC. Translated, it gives CASSLDRDGAAGYGYTF.

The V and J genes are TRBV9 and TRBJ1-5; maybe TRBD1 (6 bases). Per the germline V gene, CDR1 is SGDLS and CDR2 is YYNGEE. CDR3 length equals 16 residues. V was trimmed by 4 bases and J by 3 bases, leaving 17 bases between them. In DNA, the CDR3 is TGTGCCAGCAGCCTGGGGGTAGGGGGTACCAATCAGCCCCAGCATTTT. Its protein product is CASSLGVGGTNQPQHF.

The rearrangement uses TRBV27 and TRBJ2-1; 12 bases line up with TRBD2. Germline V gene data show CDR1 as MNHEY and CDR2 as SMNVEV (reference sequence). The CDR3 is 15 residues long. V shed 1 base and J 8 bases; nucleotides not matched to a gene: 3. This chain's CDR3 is CASSLLTSGSHEQFF. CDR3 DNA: TGTGCCAGCAGTTTATTGACTAGCGGGAGTCATGAGCAGTTCTTC.

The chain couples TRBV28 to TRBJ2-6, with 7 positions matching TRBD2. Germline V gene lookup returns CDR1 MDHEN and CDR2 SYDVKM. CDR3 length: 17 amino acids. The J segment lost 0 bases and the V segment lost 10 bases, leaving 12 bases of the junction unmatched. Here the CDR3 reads CATREAGAFSGANVLTF. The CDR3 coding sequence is TGTGCCACCCGGGAGGCGGGAGCCTTCTCTGGGGCCAACGTCCTGACTTTC.

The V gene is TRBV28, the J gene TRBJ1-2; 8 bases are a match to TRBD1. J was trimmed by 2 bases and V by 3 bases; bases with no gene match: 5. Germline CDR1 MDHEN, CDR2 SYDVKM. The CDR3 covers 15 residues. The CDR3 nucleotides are TGTGCCAGCAGTTTCGGACAGGGAGTAAACTATGGCTACACCTTC. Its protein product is CASSFGQGVNYGYTF.

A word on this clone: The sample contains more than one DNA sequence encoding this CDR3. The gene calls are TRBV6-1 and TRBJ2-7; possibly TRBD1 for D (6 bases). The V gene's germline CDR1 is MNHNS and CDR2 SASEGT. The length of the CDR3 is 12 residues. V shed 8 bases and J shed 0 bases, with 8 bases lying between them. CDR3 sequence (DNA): TGTGCCAGCCGGGACATCTCCTACGAGCAGTACTTC. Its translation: CASRDISYEQYF.

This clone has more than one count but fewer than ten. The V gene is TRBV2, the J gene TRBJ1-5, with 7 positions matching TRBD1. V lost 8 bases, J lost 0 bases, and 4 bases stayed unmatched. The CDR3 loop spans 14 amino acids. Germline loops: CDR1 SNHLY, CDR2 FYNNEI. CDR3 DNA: TGTGCCAGCGAAACAGGGGATAGCAATCAGCCCCAGCATTTT. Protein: CASETGDSNQPQHF.

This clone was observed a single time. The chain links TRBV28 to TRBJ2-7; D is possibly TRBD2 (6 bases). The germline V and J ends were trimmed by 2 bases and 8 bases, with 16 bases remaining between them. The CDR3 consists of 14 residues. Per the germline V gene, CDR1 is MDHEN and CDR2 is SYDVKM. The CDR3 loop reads CASSLGTSRNKQYF. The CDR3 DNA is TGTGCCAGCAGTTTAGGAACTAGCAGGAATAAGCAGTACTTC.

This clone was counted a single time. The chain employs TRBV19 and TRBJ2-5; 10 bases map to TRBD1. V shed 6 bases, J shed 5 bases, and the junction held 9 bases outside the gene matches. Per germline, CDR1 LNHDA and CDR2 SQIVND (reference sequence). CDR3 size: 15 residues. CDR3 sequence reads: CASRPGTGVWETQYF. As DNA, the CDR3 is TGTGCCAGTAGGCCCGGGACAGGGGTTTGGGAGACCCAGTACTTC.

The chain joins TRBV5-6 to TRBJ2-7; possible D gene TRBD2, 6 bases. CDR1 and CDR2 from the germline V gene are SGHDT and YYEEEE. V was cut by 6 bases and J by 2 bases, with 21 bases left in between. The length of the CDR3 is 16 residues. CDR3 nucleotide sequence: TGTGCCAGCATCCTTTCCGGAGGGCCTGAAACCTACGAGCAGTACTTC. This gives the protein CASILSGGPETYEQYF.

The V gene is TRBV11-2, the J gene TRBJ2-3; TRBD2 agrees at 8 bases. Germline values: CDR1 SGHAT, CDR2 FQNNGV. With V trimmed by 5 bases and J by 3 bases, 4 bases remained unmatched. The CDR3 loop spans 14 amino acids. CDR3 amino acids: CASSEAGGTDTQYF. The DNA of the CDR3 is TGTGCCAGCAGCGAGGCGGGGGGAACAGATACGCAGTATTTT.

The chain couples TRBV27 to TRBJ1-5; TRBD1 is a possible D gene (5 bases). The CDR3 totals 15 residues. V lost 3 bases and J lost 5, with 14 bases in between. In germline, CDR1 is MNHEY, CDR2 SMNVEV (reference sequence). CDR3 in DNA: TGTGCCAGCAGTTTTTCCGGGACCCCCTATCAGCCCCAGCATTTT. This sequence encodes CASSFSGTPYQPQHF.

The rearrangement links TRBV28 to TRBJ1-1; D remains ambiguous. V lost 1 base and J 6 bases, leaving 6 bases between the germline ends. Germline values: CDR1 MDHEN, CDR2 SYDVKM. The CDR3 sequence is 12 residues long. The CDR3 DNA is TGTGCCAGCAGTTTATACTCCGCTGAAGCTTTCTTT. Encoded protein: CASSLYSAEAFF.

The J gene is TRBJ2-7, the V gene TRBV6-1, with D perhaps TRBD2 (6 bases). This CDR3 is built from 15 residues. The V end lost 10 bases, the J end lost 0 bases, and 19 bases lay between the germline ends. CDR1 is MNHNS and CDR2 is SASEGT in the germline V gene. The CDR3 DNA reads TGTGCCACTTTCATCGTTGCGGGAAGCTCCTACGAGCAGTACTTC. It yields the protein CATFIVAGSSYEQYF.

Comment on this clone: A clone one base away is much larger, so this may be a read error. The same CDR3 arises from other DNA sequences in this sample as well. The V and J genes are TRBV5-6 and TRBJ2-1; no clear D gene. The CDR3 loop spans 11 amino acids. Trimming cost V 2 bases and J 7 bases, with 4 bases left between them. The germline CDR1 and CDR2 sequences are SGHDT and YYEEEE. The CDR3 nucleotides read TGTGCCAGCAGCTTCGGGAATGAGCAGTTCTTC. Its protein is CASSFGNEQFF.

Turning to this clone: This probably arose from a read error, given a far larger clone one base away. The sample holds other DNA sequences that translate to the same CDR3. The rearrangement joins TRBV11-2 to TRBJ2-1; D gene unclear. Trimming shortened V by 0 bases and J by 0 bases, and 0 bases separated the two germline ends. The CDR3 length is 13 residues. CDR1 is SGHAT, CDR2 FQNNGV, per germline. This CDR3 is CASSLDSYNEQFF. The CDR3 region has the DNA TGTGCCAGCAGCTTAGACTCCTACAATGAGCAGTTCTTC.

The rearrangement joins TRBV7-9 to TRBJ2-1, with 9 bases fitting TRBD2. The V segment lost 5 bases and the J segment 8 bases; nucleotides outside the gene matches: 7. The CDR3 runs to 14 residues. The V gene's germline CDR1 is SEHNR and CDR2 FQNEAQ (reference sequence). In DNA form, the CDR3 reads TGTGCCAGCAGCCTGGGGACTAGCATGCATGAGCAGTTCTTC. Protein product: CASSLGTSMHEQFF.

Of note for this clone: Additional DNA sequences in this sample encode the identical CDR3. The DNA of the CDR3 is TGTGCCACCAGCAGACCGGGCCTGGGCTACGAGCAGTACTTC. It is translated as CATSRPGLGYEQYF. This chain joins TRBV15 and TRBJ2-7; D gene uncertain. From germline, CDR1 is LNHNV and CDR2 YYDKDF (reference sequence). The CDR3 length is 14 residues. V lost 2 bases and J 3 bases, leaving 11 bases between the germline ends.